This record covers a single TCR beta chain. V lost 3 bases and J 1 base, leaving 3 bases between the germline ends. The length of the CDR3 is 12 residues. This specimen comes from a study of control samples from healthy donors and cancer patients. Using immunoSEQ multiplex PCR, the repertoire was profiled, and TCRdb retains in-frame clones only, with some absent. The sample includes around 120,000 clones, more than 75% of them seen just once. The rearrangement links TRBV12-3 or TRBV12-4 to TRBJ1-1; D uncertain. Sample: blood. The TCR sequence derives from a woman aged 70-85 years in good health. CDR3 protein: CASSFGNTEAFF. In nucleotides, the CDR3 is TGTGCCAGCAGTTTTGGGAACACTGAAGCTTTCTTT.